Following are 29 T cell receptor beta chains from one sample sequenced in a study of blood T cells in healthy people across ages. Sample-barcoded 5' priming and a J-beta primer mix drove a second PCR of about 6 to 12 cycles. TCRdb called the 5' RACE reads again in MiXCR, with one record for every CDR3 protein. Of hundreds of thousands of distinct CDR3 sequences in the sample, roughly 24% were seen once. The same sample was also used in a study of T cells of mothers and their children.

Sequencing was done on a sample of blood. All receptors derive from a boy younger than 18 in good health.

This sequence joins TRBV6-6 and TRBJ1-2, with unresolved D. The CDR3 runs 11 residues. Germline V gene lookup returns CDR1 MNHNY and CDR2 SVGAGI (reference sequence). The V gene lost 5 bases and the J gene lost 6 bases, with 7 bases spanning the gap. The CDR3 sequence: CASSPFDGYTF. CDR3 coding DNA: TGTGCCAGCAGTCCCTTTGATGGCTACACCTTC.

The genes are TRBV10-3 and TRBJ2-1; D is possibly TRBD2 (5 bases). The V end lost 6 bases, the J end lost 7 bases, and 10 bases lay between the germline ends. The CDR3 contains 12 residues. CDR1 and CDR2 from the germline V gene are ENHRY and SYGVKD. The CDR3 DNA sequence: TGTGCCATCAGACTACCGGGGAATGAGCAGTTCTTC. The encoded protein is CAIRLPGNEQFF.

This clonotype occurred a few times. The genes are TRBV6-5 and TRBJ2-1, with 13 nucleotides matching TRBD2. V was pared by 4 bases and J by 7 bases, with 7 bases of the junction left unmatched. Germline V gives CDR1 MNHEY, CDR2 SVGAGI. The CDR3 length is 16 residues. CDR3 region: CASSSPGLAGKNEQFF. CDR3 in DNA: TGTGCCAGCAGTTCACCGGGACTAGCGGGGAAGAATGAGCAGTTCTTC.

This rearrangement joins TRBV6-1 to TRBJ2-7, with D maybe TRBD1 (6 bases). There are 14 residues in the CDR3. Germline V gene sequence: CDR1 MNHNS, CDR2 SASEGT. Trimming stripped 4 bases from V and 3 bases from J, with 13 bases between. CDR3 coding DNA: TGTGCCAGCAGTGCCGAACAGGGAATCTACGAGCAGTACTTC. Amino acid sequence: CASSAEQGIYEQYF.

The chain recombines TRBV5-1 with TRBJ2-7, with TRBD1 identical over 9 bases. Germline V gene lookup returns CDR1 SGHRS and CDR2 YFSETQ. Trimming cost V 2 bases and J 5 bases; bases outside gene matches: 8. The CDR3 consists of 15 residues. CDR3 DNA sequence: TGCGCCAGCAGCTTTGCCGGGACAGGGAGGCACGAGCAGTACTTC. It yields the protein CASSFAGTGRHEQYF.

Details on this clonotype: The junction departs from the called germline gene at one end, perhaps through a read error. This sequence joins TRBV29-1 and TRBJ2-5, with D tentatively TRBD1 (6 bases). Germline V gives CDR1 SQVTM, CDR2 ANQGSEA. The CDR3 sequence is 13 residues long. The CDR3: CSQGQGLGETQHF. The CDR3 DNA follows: TGCAGCCAGGGGCAGGGCTTAGGAGAGACCCAGCACTTC.

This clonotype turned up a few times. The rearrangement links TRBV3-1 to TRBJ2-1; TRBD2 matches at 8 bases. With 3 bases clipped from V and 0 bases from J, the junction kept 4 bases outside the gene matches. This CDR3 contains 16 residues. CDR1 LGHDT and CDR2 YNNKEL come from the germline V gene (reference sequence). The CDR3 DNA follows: TGTGCCAGCAGCCAGGGTAGCGGGATCTCCTACAATGAGCAGTTCTTC. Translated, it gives CASSQGSGISYNEQFF.

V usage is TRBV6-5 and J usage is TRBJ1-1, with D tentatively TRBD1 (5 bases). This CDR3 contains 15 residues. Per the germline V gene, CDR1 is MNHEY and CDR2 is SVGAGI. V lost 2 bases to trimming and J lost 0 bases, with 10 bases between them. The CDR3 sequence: CASSYGDPLNTEAFF. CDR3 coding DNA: TGTGCCAGCAGTTACGGGGACCCCCTGAACACTGAAGCTTTCTTT.

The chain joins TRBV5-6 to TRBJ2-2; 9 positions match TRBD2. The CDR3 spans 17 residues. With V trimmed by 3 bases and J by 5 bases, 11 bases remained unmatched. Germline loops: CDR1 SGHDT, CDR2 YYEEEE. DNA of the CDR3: TGTGCCAGCAGCTCGCGTGGTTGGCGGGGGGGAACCGGGGAGCTGTTTTTT. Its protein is CASSSRGWRGGTGELFF.

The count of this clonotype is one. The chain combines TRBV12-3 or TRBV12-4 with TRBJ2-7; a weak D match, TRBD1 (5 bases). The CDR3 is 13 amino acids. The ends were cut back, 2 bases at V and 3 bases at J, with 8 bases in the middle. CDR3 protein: CASSLIDSYEQYF. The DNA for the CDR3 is TGTGCCAGCAGTTTAATCGACAGCTACGAGCAGTACTTC.

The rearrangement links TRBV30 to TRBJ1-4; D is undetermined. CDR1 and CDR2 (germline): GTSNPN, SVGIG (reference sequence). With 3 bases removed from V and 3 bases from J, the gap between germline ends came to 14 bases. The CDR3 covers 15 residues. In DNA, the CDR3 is TGTGCCTGGAGCTCATCACACAGCCCTAATGAAAAACTGTTTTTT. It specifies CAWSSSHSPNEKLFF.

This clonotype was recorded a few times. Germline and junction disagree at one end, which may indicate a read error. CDR3 protein: CASSLGGGLNSPLHF. The CDR3 nucleotides are TGTGCCAGCAGTTTAGGCGGGGGCTTAAATTCACCCCTCCACTTT. The rearrangement joins TRBV13 to TRBJ1-6, with D perhaps TRBD1 (6 bases). The CDR3 loop spans 15 amino acids. Germline V gene sequence: CDR1 PRHDT, CDR2 FYEKMQ (reference sequence). The whole variable domain, remainder taken from reference TRBV13 and TRBJ1-6, is AAGVIQSPRHLIKEKRETATLKCYPIPRHDTVYWYQQGPGQDPQFLISFYEKMQSDKGSIPDRFSAQQFSDYHSELNMSSLELGDSALYFCASSLGGGLNSPLHFGNGTRLTVT.

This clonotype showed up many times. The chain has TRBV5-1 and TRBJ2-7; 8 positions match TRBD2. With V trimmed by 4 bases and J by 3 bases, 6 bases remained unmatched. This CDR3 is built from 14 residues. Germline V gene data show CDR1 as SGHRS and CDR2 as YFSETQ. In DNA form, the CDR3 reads TGCGCCAGCAGCGACGGGGGGGCAGTCTACGAGCAGTACTTC. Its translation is CASSDGGAVYEQYF.

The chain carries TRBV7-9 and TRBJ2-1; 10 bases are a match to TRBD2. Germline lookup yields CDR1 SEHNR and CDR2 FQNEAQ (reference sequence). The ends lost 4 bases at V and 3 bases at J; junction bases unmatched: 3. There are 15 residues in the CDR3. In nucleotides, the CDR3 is TGTGCCAGCAGCTCCGGACTAGCGGACTACAATGAGCAGTTCTTC. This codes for CASSSGLADYNEQFF.

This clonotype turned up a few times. This CDR3 is CASLQGIVGSPLHF. The CDR3 DNA sequence: TGTGCCAGCTTACAGGGGATCGTCGGTTCACCCCTCCACTTT. This chain links TRBV28 with TRBJ1-6; 7 bases fit TRBD1. The CDR3 is 14 amino acids. From germline, CDR1 is MDHEN and CDR2 SYDVKM. V gave up 8 bases and J gave up 9 bases; unmatched junction bases: 10.

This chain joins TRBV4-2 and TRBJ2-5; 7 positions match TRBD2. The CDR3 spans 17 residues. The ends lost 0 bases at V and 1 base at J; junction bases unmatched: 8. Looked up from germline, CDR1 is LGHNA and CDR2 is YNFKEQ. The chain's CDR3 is CASSQDEAGVSQETQYF. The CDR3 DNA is TGTGCCAGCAGCCAAGATGAGGCGGGGGTGTCCCAAGAGACCCAGTACTTC.

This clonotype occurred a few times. The CDR3 protein is CASSYSGRGAETQYF. The DNA of the CDR3 is TGTGCCAGCAGTTACTCGGGGCGGGGGGCTGAGACCCAGTACTTC. This rearrangement joins TRBV6-5 to TRBJ2-5, with 8 nucleotides matching TRBD2. CDR1 and CDR2 from the germline V gene are MNHEY and SVGAGI. After removal of 0 bases from V and 5 bases from J, the junction contained 5 bases not matched to a gene. The CDR3 extends over 15 amino acids.

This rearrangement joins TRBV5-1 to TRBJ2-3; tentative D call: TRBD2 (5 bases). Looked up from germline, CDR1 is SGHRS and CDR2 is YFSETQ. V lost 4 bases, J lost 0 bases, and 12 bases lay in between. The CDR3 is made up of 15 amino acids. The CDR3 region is CASSPEGSSTDTQYF. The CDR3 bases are TGCGCCAGCAGCCCTGAGGGCTCTAGCACAGATACGCAGTATTTT.

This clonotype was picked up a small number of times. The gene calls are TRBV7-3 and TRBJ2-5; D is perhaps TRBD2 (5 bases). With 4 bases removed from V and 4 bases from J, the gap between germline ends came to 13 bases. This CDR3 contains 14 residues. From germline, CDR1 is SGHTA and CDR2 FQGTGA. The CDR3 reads CASSSQRLSETQYF. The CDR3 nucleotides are TGTGCCAGCAGCTCCCAGCGGCTCTCAGAGACCCAGTACTTC.

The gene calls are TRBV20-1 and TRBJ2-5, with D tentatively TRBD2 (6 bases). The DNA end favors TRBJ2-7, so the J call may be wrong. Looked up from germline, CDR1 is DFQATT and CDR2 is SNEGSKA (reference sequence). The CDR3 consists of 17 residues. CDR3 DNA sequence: TGCAGTGCTAGAGGAGGGAGGAGGGGCCCCCTCTCCTACGAGCAGTACTTC. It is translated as CSARGGRRGPLSYEQYF.

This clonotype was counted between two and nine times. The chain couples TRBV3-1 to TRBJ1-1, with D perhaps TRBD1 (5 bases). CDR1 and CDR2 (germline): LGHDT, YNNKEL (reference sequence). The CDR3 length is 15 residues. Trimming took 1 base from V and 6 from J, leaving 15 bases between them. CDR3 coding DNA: TGTGCCAGCAGCCAAGGGGCGGGGCCTGGGGCTGAAGCTTTCTTT. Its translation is CASSQGAGPGAEAFF.

CDR3 nucleotides: TGTGCCATCAGTGAGCCCTCCAAGGGCAATGAGCAGTTCTTC. This gives the protein CAISEPSKGNEQFF. The chain recombines TRBV10-3 with TRBJ2-1, with D uncertain. Germline CDR1 ENHRY, CDR2 SYGVKD. The CDR3 spans 14 residues. Trimming took 2 bases from V and 6 from J, leaving 11 bases between them.

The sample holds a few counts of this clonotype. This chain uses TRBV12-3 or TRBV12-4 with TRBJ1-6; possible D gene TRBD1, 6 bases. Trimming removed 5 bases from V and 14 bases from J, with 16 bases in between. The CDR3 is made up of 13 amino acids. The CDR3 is CASSTGTLITLHF. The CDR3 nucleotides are TGTGCCAGCAGTACAGGGACGTTAATCACCCTCCACTTT.

CDR3 loop: CSAQDPLSEKLFF. CDR3 nucleotides: TGCAGCGCTCAAGACCCTCTGAGTGAAAAACTGTTTTTT. This sequence joins TRBV29-1 and TRBJ1-4; D uncertain. The V gene's germline CDR1 is SQVTM and CDR2 ANQGSEA. V lost 7 bases, J lost 7 bases, and 16 bases lay in between. CDR3 length: 13 amino acids.

Written as DNA, the CDR3 is TGCAGTGCTAGAGTAGGGGTTAGCACAGATACGCAGTATTTT. It is translated as CSARVGVSTDTQYF. The chain is built from TRBV20-1 and TRBJ2-3; TRBD1 is a possible D gene (5 bases). Per the germline V gene, CDR1 is DFQATT and CDR2 is SNEGSKA (reference sequence). The CDR3 runs to 14 residues. Trimming pared 1 base from V and 0 bases from J, leaving 8 bases between.

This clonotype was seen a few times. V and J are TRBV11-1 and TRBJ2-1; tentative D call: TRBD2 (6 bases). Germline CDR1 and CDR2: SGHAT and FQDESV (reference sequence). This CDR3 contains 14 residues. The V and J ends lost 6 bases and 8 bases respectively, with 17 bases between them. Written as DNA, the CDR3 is TGTGCCAGCAGGCCTCCGGGAGCTAAGGATGAGCAGTTCTTC. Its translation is CASRPPGAKDEQFF.

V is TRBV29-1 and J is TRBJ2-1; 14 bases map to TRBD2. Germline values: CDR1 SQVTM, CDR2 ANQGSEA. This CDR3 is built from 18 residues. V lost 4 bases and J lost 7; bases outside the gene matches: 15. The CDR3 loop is CSVVGHSPGLAGVNEQFF. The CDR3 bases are TGCAGCGTTGTAGGCCATTCCCCGGGACTAGCGGGAGTTAATGAGCAGTTCTTC.

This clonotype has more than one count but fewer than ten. The CDR3 protein is CASTLARQAHATNEKLFF. CDR3 nucleotide sequence: TGTGCCAGCACCCTCGCGCGACAGGCCCATGCAACTAATGAAAAACTGTTTTTT. The chain is built from TRBV7-2 and TRBJ1-4, with D perhaps TRBD1 (6 bases). Germline CDR1 is SGHTA and CDR2 is FQGNSA. The CDR3 is 18 residues long. The V end was cut by 7 bases, the J end by 0 bases, with 21 bases between.

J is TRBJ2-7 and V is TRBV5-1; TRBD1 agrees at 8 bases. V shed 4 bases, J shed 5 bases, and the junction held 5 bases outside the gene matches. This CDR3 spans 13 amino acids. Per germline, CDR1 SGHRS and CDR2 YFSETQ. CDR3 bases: TGCGCCAGCAGCAATTTACAGGGGGACGAGCAGTACTTC. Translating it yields CASSNLQGDEQYF.